This TCR beta chain was identified during a study of T cells in Graves' hyperthyroidism and ophthalmopathy. Study-wide results and caveats: Ophthalmopathy, as predicted by the model, came a median 6.5 months after the prediction. Expanded thyroid clonotypes (above 0.001) were mostly also found in blood.

The germline V gene encodes CDR1 SGHTA and CDR2 FQGNSA. This CDR3 region has 13 residues. V dropped 5 bases and J dropped 6; count of bases not matched to a gene: 3. If no ophthalmopathy progression occurred within 18 months, Graves' hyperthyroidism was stable. Notes on this clonotype: Its antigen is not identified.

Amplification yielded TCR beta CDR3 regions, with RNA transcripts as the source. The HTBI primer set drove a first-round RT-PCR of the TCR CDR3. MiXCR, applied by TCRdb to the multiplex PCR reads, yields one record per CDR3 protein. Of some 600,000 distinct CDR3 sequences detected, approximately 44% appear once; the ten largest clones hold about 8.2%. Sequenced sample: peripheral blood or thyroid tissue (not recorded which). The receptor comes from a woman aged 18-29 years with Graves' hyperthyroidism. This sequence joins TRBV7-2 and TRBJ1-4; 7 bases agree with TRBD1. The CDR3 coding sequence is TGTGCCAGCAGCGGACAGGCCTATGAAAAACTGTTTTTT. Amino acid sequence: CASSGQAYEKLFF.